The 3 T cell receptor beta chains below come from one sample, sequenced in a study of blood T cell repertoires in COVID-19 (TCRdb year 2020). Libraries came from the immunoSEQ multiplex PCR assay. The source is immuneACCESS, and TCRdb retained only in-frame sequences with V and J called. Part of the clones is not carried over; for the studies checked, unresolved V genes explain less than half of this, and the remainder is unexplained. The sample includes approximately 200,000 clones, with around 85% observed a single time. The top ten hold 3.2% of the sample. The sample taken for sequencing was PBMCs or T cells enriched from blood (not recorded which). All receptors derive from a woman aged 25 to 39 who had recovered from COVID-19.

This clone was seen just once. The chain carries TRBV7-9 and TRBJ2-5; D may be TRBD2 (7 bases). Between the trimmed V and J ends, which lost 4 bases and 1 base, there was a span of 13 bases. The CDR3 has 15 amino acids. Germline CDR1 SEHNR, CDR2 FQNEAQ (reference sequence). CDR3 protein: CASSYQGTTQETQYF. The CDR3 DNA is TGTGCCAGCAGCTACCAGGGGACTACCCAAGAGACCCAGTACTTC. The complete variable domain, with remaining parts taken from reference TRBV7-9 and TRBJ2-5, reads DTGVSQNPRHKITKRGQNVTFRCDPISEHNRLYWYRQTLGQGPEFLTYFQNEAQLEKSRLLSDRFSAERPKGSFSTLEIQRTEQGDSAMYLCASSYQGTTQETQYFGPGTRLLVL.

V usage is TRBV4-2 and J usage is TRBJ2-1, with 10 bases aligning to TRBD2. V shed 0 bases and J 8 bases; nucleotides not matched to a gene: 4. This CDR3 region has 15 residues. Germline V lookup: CDR1 LGHNA, CDR2 YNFKEQ. The CDR3 DNA sequence: TGTGCCAGCAGCCAAGAGGCTAGCGGGGGTTATGAGCAGTTCTTC. Amino acids: CASSQEASGGYEQFF.

This clone was detected only a few times. This chain uses TRBV2 with TRBJ2-7; 10 bases map to TRBD1. Trimming cost V 4 bases and J 4 bases; bases outside gene matches: 7. CDR3 length: 15 amino acids. Germline-derived CDR1 and CDR2 are SNHLY and FYNNEI. This CDR3 is CASSGTGTGVYEQYF. The DNA for the CDR3 is TGTGCCAGCAGTGGGACCGGGACAGGGGTGTACGAGCAGTACTTC.